The next 17 T cell receptor beta chains were all read from a single sample in a study of response to subunit inactivated influenza vaccine. TCRdb recomputed calls from the RT-PCR reads with MiXCR, one row per CDR3 protein. The sample contains a few hundred thousand distinct CDR3 sequences, about 20% of which appear only once. The source was PBMCs from blood, collected approximately 22 months after vaccination. These receptors were obtained from a man aged 50 to 75 who received an inactivated influenza vaccine.

The V gene is TRBV23-1, the J gene TRBJ2-2; TRBD1 might be the D (6 bases). TRBV23-1 is known as an ORF, though its function is uncertain. The CDR3 has 15 residues. V lost 2 bases and J lost 7, with 14 bases in between. CDR3 coding DNA: TGCGCCAGCAGTCAACCGGGACACACCGTCGGGGAGCTGTTTTTT. It translates to CASSQPGHTVGELFF.

This clonotype was seen a few times. V usage is TRBV7-2 and J usage is TRBJ1-2; no reliable D call. The CDR3 covers 17 residues. V was trimmed by 1 base and J by 2 bases, leaving 17 bases between them. The germline V gene encodes CDR1 SGHTA and CDR2 FQGNSA. The CDR3 is CASSLVFGRPGNYGYTF. CDR3 bases: TGTGCCAGCAGCTTAGTTTTTGGTCGCCCAGGAAACTATGGCTACACCTTC.

Worth noting for this clonotype: A read error is possible here, since a much larger clone lies one base away. This chain joins TRBV12-3 or TRBV12-4 and TRBJ1-5; tentative D call: TRBD1 (5 bases). This CDR3 has 14 residues. The CDR3: CANSLSRREQPQHF. CDR3 bases: TGTGCCAACAGTTTAAGTCGCAGGGAACAGCCCCAGCATTTT.

The genes are TRBV7-6 and TRBJ2-7; no definite D call. V lost 0 bases, J lost 5 bases, and 11 bases lay in between. Germline V gene data show CDR1 as SGHVS and CDR2 as FNYEAQ. There are 14 residues in the CDR3. The DNA for the CDR3 is TGTGCCAGCAGCTTAGCCCCGAATCCGCACGAGCAGTACTTC. This sequence encodes CASSLAPNPHEQYF.

The CDR3 nucleotides read TGCGCCAGCAGCCAAGAGGCAGGGTGGACAGATACGCAGTATTTT. It specifies CASSQEAGWTDTQYF. The chain links TRBV4-3 to TRBJ2-3; TRBD1 is a possible D gene (5 bases). The V end was cut by 0 bases, the J end by 3 bases, with 10 bases between. Germline CDR1 LGHNA, CDR2 YSLEER. This CDR3 is built from 15 residues.

The chain combines TRBV4-2 with TRBJ1-4; D gene uncertain. The CDR3 consists of 15 residues. Germline CDR1 and CDR2: LGHNA and YNFKEQ. The V end lost 0 bases, the J end lost 4 bases, and 9 bases lay between the germline ends. The CDR3 loop is CASSQEESLNEKLFF. CDR3 coding DNA: TGTGCCAGCAGCCAAGAGGAAAGTCTTAATGAAAAACTGTTTTTT.

CDR3 in DNA: TGTGCCAGCAGCACCGGGCCAAGCTCTGGAAACACCATATATTTT. Translating gives CASSTGPSSGNTIYF. The V and J genes are TRBV7-2 and TRBJ1-3; D gene unclear. Germline V gene sequence: CDR1 SGHTA, CDR2 FQGNSA. This CDR3 has 15 residues. Between the trimmed V and J ends, which lost 5 bases and 0 bases, there was a span of 11 bases.

The chain links TRBV24-1 to TRBJ2-7; tentative D call: TRBD1 (6 bases). The CDR3 extends over 16 amino acids. V lost 4 bases to trimming and J lost 5 bases, with 20 bases between them. Germline CDR1 is KGHDR and CDR2 is SFDVKD. This chain's CDR3 is CATSENTGQKLDEQYF. In DNA, the CDR3 is TGTGCCACCAGTGAGAATACAGGGCAAAAGCTCGACGAGCAGTACTTC.

A few counts support this clonotype. The chain recombines TRBV12-3 or TRBV12-4 with TRBJ2-5, with TRBD1 identical over 11 bases. The CDR3 length is 15 residues. Trimming at V came to 6 bases and at J to 1 base, leaving 4 bases not matched to a gene. CDR3 in amino acids: CASRVGTGGQETQYF. CDR3 nucleotide sequence: TGTGCCAGCAGAGTCGGGACAGGGGGCCAAGAGACCCAGTACTTC.

The chain has TRBV18 and TRBJ1-1; TRBD1 might be the D (6 bases). Between the trimmed V and J ends, which lost 5 bases and 10 bases, there was a span of 14 bases. Germline CDR1 KGHSH, CDR2 LQKENI. CDR3 length: 12 amino acids. This CDR3 reads CASSTGLVGAFF. The CDR3 DNA reads TGTGCCAGCTCAACAGGGTTGGTCGGAGCTTTCTTT.

The chain is built from TRBV5-1 and TRBJ2-2; D call uncertain. The CDR3 loop spans 12 amino acids. Germline lookup yields CDR1 SGHRS and CDR2 YFSETQ. Trimming removed 6 bases at V and 1 base at J, with 4 bases between. CDR3 nucleotides: TGCGCCAGCACCAAGAACACCGGGGAGCTGTTTTTT. It codes for CASTKNTGELFF.

The rearrangement joins TRBV9 to TRBJ1-4; 7 nucleotides align to TRBD1. Looked up from germline, CDR1 is SGDLS and CDR2 is YYNGEE. The CDR3 has 16 amino acids. Trimming took 1 base from V and 8 from J; bases not matched to a gene: 11. Here the CDR3 reads CASSVKGGRAGEKLFF. CDR3 coding DNA: TGTGCCAGCAGCGTAAAAGGGGGCAGGGCTGGCGAAAAACTGTTTTTT.

This chain links TRBV28 with TRBJ1-2; TRBD1 matches 7 bases. V gave up 4 bases and J gave up 0 bases; unmatched junction bases: 11. The germline V gene has CDR1 MDHEN and CDR2 SYDVKM. CDR3 size: 17 residues. This chain's CDR3 is CASSSIPGQRTNYGYTF. The DNA for the CDR3 is TGTGCCAGCAGTTCTATACCGGGACAGCGTACTAACTATGGCTACACCTTC.

The chain is built from TRBV4-3 and TRBJ2-1; TRBD2 aligns across 9 bases. Germline CDR1 reads LGHNA; CDR2 reads YSLEER. The V segment lost 4 bases and the J segment 4 bases; nucleotides outside the gene matches: 5. The CDR3 totals 15 residues. CDR3 nucleotides: TGCGCCAGCAGCCTCAGACTAGCGGAGTACAATGAGCAGTTCTTC. Residues: CASSLRLAEYNEQFF.

The chain links TRBV7-8 to TRBJ2-1, with no clear D. The CDR3 is made up of 13 amino acids. The germline V gene encodes CDR1 SGHVS and CDR2 FQNEAQ. Trimming left V 7 bases short and J 0 bases short, with 7 bases between. The CDR3 sequence is CASKWDSYNEQFF. The CDR3 DNA reads as TGTGCCAGCAAATGGGACTCCTACAATGAGCAGTTCTTC.

This chain connects TRBV3-1 to TRBJ2-1; D is possibly TRBD1 or TRBD2 (6 bases each). V was pared by 3 bases and J by 8 bases, with 20 bases between. This CDR3 is 16 amino acids long. The germline gives CDR1 LGHDT, CDR2 YNNKEL (reference sequence). The CDR3 loop reads CASSHKGGLALDEQFF. The CDR3 DNA sequence: TGTGCCAGCAGCCATAAAGGGGGTCTAGCGCTCGATGAGCAGTTCTTC.

This clonotype came up a few times. The V gene is TRBV19, the J gene TRBJ2-3; D is ambiguous. The V end lost 3 bases, the J end lost 3 bases, and 10 bases lay between the germline ends. The CDR3 extends over 14 amino acids. The germline V gene encodes CDR1 LNHDA and CDR2 SQIVND (reference sequence). The DNA for the CDR3 is TGTGCCAGTAGTATCCGTGGCTGGACAGATACGCAGTATTTT. This translates into CASSIRGWTDTQYF.